Given below is one T cell receptor (beta chain) in context. Authors' analysis steps: Reference gene primer amplification gave nucleated cell count estimates. Generated by immunoSEQ multiplex PCR, the TCRdb table keeps only in-frame clones and is missing some. The DNA gave D and trimming, while V, J and clone size come from that table. This table holds around 150,000 clones, almost 80% found once. Germline CDR1 and CDR2: SGHNT and YYREEE (reference sequence). This CDR3 has 15 amino acids. The V segment lost 2 bases and the J segment 6 bases; nucleotides outside the gene matches: 8. This specimen comes from a study of blood T cell repertoires in COVID-19. Study overall: Samples representing acute and convalescent COVID-19 were sourced from the United States, Italy and Spain. The cDNA or gDNA used as material had been derived from T cells, B-cell-depleted T cells, or PBMCs.

The TCR was taken from a man between 50 and 59 years old with active or convalescent COVID-19. This rearrangement joins TRBV5-4 to TRBJ2-1, with 7 bases aligning to TRBD2. Sequencing used peripheral blood. The CDR3 DNA sequence: TGTGCCAGCAGCTTTAACCCCACTAGCGTCAATGAGCAGTTCTTC. Translated, it gives CASSFNPTSVNEQFF. Full variable domain (rest looked up from reference TRBV5-4 and TRBJ2-1): ETGVTQSPTHLIKTRGQQVTLRCSSQSGHNTVSWYQQALGQGPQFIFQYYREEENGRGNFPPRFSGLQFPNYSSELNVNALELDDSALYLCASSFNPTSVNEQFFGPGTRLTVL.